This T cell receptor beta chain was sequenced during a study of shared clonotypes between healthy human individuals. Study as a whole: Three plates were used per donor for CD4 naive, three for CD4 memory, two for CD8 naive and one for CD8 memory. General observations from the study: Rarefaction curves obtained for sorted subsets showed sequencing incomplete despite large depth. Relative to clonotypes present in all four donors, those not shared had lower generation probabilities. Clonotype sharing across four donors was observed for 4% to 6.5% of naive CD4 clonotypes.

Terminally differentiated effector memory CD45RA+ cells were left out of the naive CD8 fraction, which was CD45RO-negative and positively selected for CCR7. This CDR3 has 15 residues. Germline V lookup: CDR1 SNHLY, CDR2 FYNNEI. V was pared by 5 bases and J by 4 bases, with 5 bases of the junction left unmatched. With regard to this clone: Its target is unknown.

TCRdb keeps only in-frame clones here, not all; method: immunoSEQ multiplex PCR. The table lists hundreds of thousands of clones, approximately 95% of them singletons. The chain combines TRBV2 with TRBJ2-5; 12 positions agree with TRBD2. The sequence was obtained from a woman in her thirties in good health. The specimen was naive CD8+ T cells sorted from blood. CDR3 sequence: CASSWTSGNRETQYF. The CDR3, as DNA: TGTGCCAGCAGTTGGACTAGCGGGAATAGAGAGACCCAGTACTTC.